Sequencing of this T cell receptor (beta chain) was carried out in a study of technical replicates of blood from several donors. Generated by immunoSEQ multiplex PCR, the TCRdb table keeps only in-frame clones and is missing some. The sample records 90,000 to 100,000 clones, approximately 95% being singletons. V was pared by 6 bases and J by 1 base, with 8 bases of the junction left unmatched. The CDR3 is made up of 16 amino acids. In germline, CDR1 is SGHDT, CDR2 YYEEEE. J is TRBJ2-1 and V is TRBV5-6, with 9 bases identical to TRBD2. Sequenced sample: T cells isolated from PBMCs. The receptor was derived from a human donor in good health. The CDR3 here is CASKKRTSASYNEQFF. The CDR3 DNA is TGTGCCAGCAAAAAGAGGACTAGCGCGTCCTACAATGAGCAGTTCTTC.